The 26 T cell receptor beta chains below come from one sample, sequenced in a study of blood T cell repertoires in COVID-19. Clones were read by immunoSEQ multiplex PCR, and TCRdb kept only the in-frame ones, dropping some. The sample records nearly 70,000 clones, about nine tenths being singletons. The material sequenced was peripheral blood. The receptors derive from a woman in her 70s with acute or convalescent COVID-19.

The chain recombines TRBV5-6 with TRBJ1-1; D is unclear. The V gene lost 2 bases and the J gene lost 1 base, with 3 bases spanning the gap. The V gene's germline CDR1 is SGHDT and CDR2 YYEEEE. There are 12 residues in the CDR3. The CDR3 loop reads CASSFWNTEAFF. As DNA, the CDR3 is TGTGCCAGCAGCTTCTGGAACACTGAAGCTTTCTTT.

V gene TRBV6-6 combines with J gene TRBJ2-1; the D gene is possibly TRBD1 (5 bases). V lost 5 bases and J lost 4, with 9 bases in between. CDR1 is MNHNY, CDR2 SVGAGI, per germline (reference sequence). This CDR3 spans 13 amino acids. This chain's CDR3 is CASSTQGYNEQFF. The CDR3 DNA follows: TGTGCCAGCAGTACCCAGGGATACAATGAGCAGTTCTTC.

The J gene is TRBJ1-5, the V gene TRBV19; tentative D call: TRBD1 (5 bases). The V end was cut by 3 bases, the J end by 1 base, with 13 bases between. CDR1 is LNHDA and CDR2 is SQIVND in the germline V gene (reference sequence). This CDR3 is built from 16 residues. DNA for the CDR3: TGTGCCAGTAGTATTTTTGGTCGGGGGAGCAATCAGCCCCAGCATTTT. It is translated as CASSIFGRGSNQPQHF.

Only one count was recorded for this clone. The rearrangement uses TRBV9 and TRBJ2-2, with D maybe TRBD1 (6 bases). In germline, CDR1 is SGDLS, CDR2 YYNGEE. The CDR3 has 16 residues. The ends were cut back, 1 base at V and 0 bases at J, with 10 bases in the middle. CDR3 nucleotides: TGTGCCAGCAGCGTAAGGACAGCCACGAACACCGGGGAGCTGTTTTTT. Protein product: CASSVRTATNTGELFF. The full variable domain, rest sourced from reference TRBV9 and TRBJ2-2, is DSGVTQTPKHLITATGQRVTLRCSPRSGDLSVYWYQQSLDQGLQFLIQYYNGEERAKGNILERFSAQQFPDLHSELNLSSLELGDSALYFCASSVRTATNTGELFFGEGSRLTVL.

The chain recombines TRBV5-6 with TRBJ1-3; D is unresolved. The CDR3 is 16 residues long. Germline V gives CDR1 SGHDT, CDR2 YYEEEE. Trimming cost V 1 base and J 0 bases, with 11 bases left between them. CDR3 region: CASSLRPPSSGNTIYF. Here the CDR3 DNA reads TGTGCCAGCAGCTTGAGGCCCCCTAGCTCTGGAAACACCATATATTTT.

This chain joins TRBV5-1 and TRBJ2-7; 11 nucleotides match TRBD2. Unmatched junction bases numbered 6, after V lost 4 bases and J lost 6 bases. The CDR3 covers 14 residues. Germline V lookup: CDR1 SGHRS, CDR2 YFSETQ. CDR3 in amino acids: CASSPTSGASEQYF. The CDR3, as DNA: TGCGCCAGCAGCCCGACTAGCGGGGCAAGCGAGCAGTACTTC.

The chain has TRBV2 and TRBJ1-2; maybe TRBD1 (6 bases). Trimming took off 5 bases at V and 1 base at J, with 11 bases between the two ends. The V gene's germline CDR1 is SNHLY and CDR2 FYNNEI. CDR3 length: 14 residues. The DNA for the CDR3 is TGTGCCAGCAGTTCGGACAGTTTTAACTATGGCTACACCTTC. Encoded protein: CASSSDSFNYGYTF.

This clone was counted a few times. The chain employs TRBV24-1 and TRBJ2-5, with D perhaps TRBD2 (7 bases). The CDR3 covers 17 residues. Germline CDR1 reads KGHDR; CDR2 reads SFDVKD. V shed 3 bases and J shed 3 bases, with 19 bases lying between them. CDR3 in DNA: TGTGCCACCAGTGATCCCTCGCCAGGGGAGGGCAAAGAGACCCAGTACTTC. It codes for CATSDPSPGEGKETQYF.

This clone was detected only once. This rearrangement joins TRBV4-2 to TRBJ2-5, with a tentative D call TRBD1 (5 bases). CDR1 is LGHNA and CDR2 is YNFKEQ in the germline V gene. Trimming stripped 1 base from V and 4 bases from J, with 16 bases between. The CDR3 spans 16 residues. This CDR3 is CASSQGRRVELETQYF. CDR3 bases: TGTGCCAGCAGCCAAGGGCGCAGGGTAGAGTTAGAGACCCAGTACTTC.

This chain connects TRBV19 to TRBJ1-5, with a tentative D call TRBD1 (5 bases). Trimming cost V 6 bases and J 6 bases, with 27 bases left between them. This CDR3 has 18 residues. The V gene's germline CDR1 is LNHDA and CDR2 SQIVND (reference sequence). CDR3 sequence: CASRAPGRPTGGGQPQHF. CDR3 in DNA: TGTGCCAGTAGAGCTCCGGGACGCCCTACCGGGGGTGGTCAGCCCCAGCATTTT.

In nucleotides, the CDR3 is TGTGCCAGCAGCCTAGGCCCGATGAACACTGAAGCTTTCTTT. It yields the protein CASSLGPMNTEAFF. The J gene is TRBJ1-1, the V gene TRBV6-5; D remains unclear. V was clipped by 6 bases and J by 0 bases, with 11 bases between them. This CDR3 is built from 14 residues. CDR1 is MNHEY, CDR2 SVGAGI, per germline.

V gene TRBV12-3 or TRBV12-4 combines with J gene TRBJ2-7; D is unclear. V was trimmed by 1 base and J by 4 bases, leaving 5 bases between them. The CDR3 runs 12 residues. The CDR3 nucleotides are TGTGCCAGCAGTTTAGGGCAATACGAGCAGTACTTC. Amino acids: CASSLGQYEQYF.

The chain joins TRBV24-1 to TRBJ1-5; TRBD1 agrees at 8 bases. V lost 6 bases and J lost 6; bases outside the gene matches: 6. The CDR3 is made up of 14 amino acids. Germline V gene sequence: CDR1 KGHDR, CDR2 SFDVKD. The CDR3 DNA reads as TGTGCCACCAGTCCGGCAGGGGGCGGTCAGCCCCAGCATTTT. This gives the protein CATSPAGGGQPQHF.

V is TRBV11-2 and J is TRBJ2-5; the match to TRBD2 covers 14 bases. The junction had 8 bases not matched to a gene; V was cut back by 3 bases and J by 5 bases. The germline CDR1 and CDR2 sequences are SGHAT and FQNNGV. The CDR3 spans 17 residues. CDR3 nucleotide sequence: TGTGCCAGCAGCTTGGGGACTAGCGGGGGAAGCTGGGAGACCCAGTACTTC. Protein: CASSLGTSGGSWETQYF.

The CDR3 DNA reads as TGTGCCAGCAGTTATGTCAGGGGCGGGAACACTGAAGCTTTCTTT. Translating it yields CASSYVRGGNTEAFF. The chain couples TRBV6-2 or TRBV6-3 to TRBJ1-1, with TRBD1 as a possible D gene (6 bases). CDR1 is MNHEY, CDR2 SVGEGT, per germline. This CDR3 spans 15 amino acids. V lost 3 bases and J lost 1, with 12 bases in between.

DNA of the CDR3: TGTGCCAGCAGCTTAGTCAGGGTGAACACTGAAGCTTTCTTT. Amino acids: CASSLVRVNTEAFF. The rearrangement joins TRBV11-2 to TRBJ1-1; D perhaps matches TRBD1 (5 bases). Deletions cut 1 base from V and 0 bases from J, with 6 bases between. CDR1 is SGHAT and CDR2 is FQNNGV in the germline V gene. The CDR3 extends over 14 amino acids.

This clone was picked up a small number of times. The chain uses TRBV28 and TRBJ2-7; D is possibly TRBD1 (5 bases). The germline gives CDR1 MDHEN, CDR2 SYDVKM. Trimming took 5 bases from V and 3 from J, leaving 14 bases between them. The CDR3 contains 14 residues. In nucleotides, the CDR3 is TGTGCCAGCAGTCCCCCCACAGGAAACTACGAGCAGTACTTC. The encoded protein is CASSPPTGNYEQYF. The variable domain in full, completed from reference TRBV28 and TRBJ2-7, reads DVKVTQSSRYLVKRTGEKVFLECVQDMDHENMFWYRQDPGLGLRLIYFSYDVKMKEKGDIPEGYSVSREKKERFSLILESASTNQTSMYLCASSPPTGNYEQYFGPGTRLTVT.

The CDR3 coding sequence is TGTGCCAGCAGTTCTTGGACAGGACACTACGAGCAGTACTTC. As protein: CASSSWTGHYEQYF. The chain employs TRBV28 and TRBJ2-7; 7 bases fit TRBD1. Per the germline V gene, CDR1 is MDHEN and CDR2 is SYDVKM. The junction had 6 bases not matched to a gene; V was cut back by 4 bases and J by 3 bases. The CDR3 has 14 residues.

The V and J genes are TRBV4-1 and TRBJ1-1; TRBD1 matches 7 bases. The CDR3 totals 17 residues. Germline V gene lookup returns CDR1 MGHRA and CDR2 YSYEKL. With V trimmed by 1 base and J by 1 base, 9 bases remained unmatched. The CDR3 sequence: CASSQVPAGGSNTEAFF. CDR3 DNA sequence: TGCGCCAGCAGCCAAGTTCCGGCAGGGGGATCGAACACTGAAGCTTTCTTT.

The CDR3 DNA reads TGTGCCAGTAGTATAGACAGGGGTTACACAGATACGCAGTATTTT. This translates into CASSIDRGYTDTQYF. This chain joins TRBV19 and TRBJ2-3, with D perhaps TRBD1 (6 bases). The CDR3 runs 15 residues. V was cut by 0 bases and J by 2 bases, with 9 bases left in between. In germline, CDR1 is LNHDA, CDR2 SQIVND (reference sequence).

The DNA of the CDR3 is TGTGCCAGCAGCTTAGTGGACAGGGGCCGATACGAGCAGTACTTC. As protein: CASSLVDRGRYEQYF. The gene calls are TRBV7-9 and TRBJ2-7; 9 bases are a match to TRBD1. This CDR3 is built from 15 residues. Germline values: CDR1 SEHNR, CDR2 FQNEAQ (reference sequence). Trimming at V came to 1 base and at J to 4 bases, leaving 5 bases not matched to a gene.

This clone was seen once. For the CDR3, the DNA is TGTGCCTGGAATAGTCGTCCTTACTATGGCTACACCTTC. Encoded protein: CAWNSRPYYGYTF. The V gene is TRBV30, the J gene TRBJ1-2; D remains unclear. The CDR3 covers 13 residues. Trimming removed 4 bases from V and 3 bases from J, with 12 bases in between. The germline CDR1 and CDR2 sequences are GTSNPN and SVGIG (reference sequence).

The chain uses TRBV6-4 and TRBJ1-1; maybe TRBD1 (5 bases). Germline assignment: CDR1 MRHNA and CDR2 SNTAGT. The CDR3 has 13 amino acids. V lost 4 bases, J lost 3 bases, and 9 bases lay in between. CDR3 coding DNA: TGTGCCAGCAGTGTCGTCAGGGACACTGAAGCTTTCTTT. Protein product: CASSVVRDTEAFF.

The chain carries TRBV5-4 and TRBJ2-1, with D perhaps TRBD1 (6 bases). Trimming cost V 3 bases and J 9 bases, with 13 bases left between them. The CDR3 has 13 amino acids. CDR1 and CDR2 from the germline V gene are SGHNT and YYREEE (reference sequence). The chain's CDR3 is CASSSARGSEQFF. CDR3 in DNA: TGTGCCAGCAGCTCCGCCAGGGGTTCTGAGCAGTTCTTC.

The rearrangement links TRBV27 to TRBJ2-1, with D perhaps TRBD1 (6 bases). The CDR3 is made up of 14 amino acids. Germline CDR1 and CDR2: MNHEY and SMNVEV (reference sequence). With 6 bases removed from V and 2 bases from J, the gap between germline ends came to 11 bases. The CDR3 region is CASRRQETYNEQFF. Written as DNA, the CDR3 is TGTGCCAGCAGGAGACAGGAGACCTACAATGAGCAGTTCTTC.

Turning to this clone: Germline and junction disagree at one end, which may indicate a read error. The rearrangement links TRBV7-2 to TRBJ2-7, with a weak D call TRBD2 (5 bases). CDR3 length: 15 residues. Germline CDR1 reads SGHTA; CDR2 reads FQGNSA. The CDR3 is CASSVAMAVSYEQYF. In DNA, the CDR3 is TGTGCCAGCAGCGTAGCGATGGCAGTCTCCTACGAGCAGTACTTC.